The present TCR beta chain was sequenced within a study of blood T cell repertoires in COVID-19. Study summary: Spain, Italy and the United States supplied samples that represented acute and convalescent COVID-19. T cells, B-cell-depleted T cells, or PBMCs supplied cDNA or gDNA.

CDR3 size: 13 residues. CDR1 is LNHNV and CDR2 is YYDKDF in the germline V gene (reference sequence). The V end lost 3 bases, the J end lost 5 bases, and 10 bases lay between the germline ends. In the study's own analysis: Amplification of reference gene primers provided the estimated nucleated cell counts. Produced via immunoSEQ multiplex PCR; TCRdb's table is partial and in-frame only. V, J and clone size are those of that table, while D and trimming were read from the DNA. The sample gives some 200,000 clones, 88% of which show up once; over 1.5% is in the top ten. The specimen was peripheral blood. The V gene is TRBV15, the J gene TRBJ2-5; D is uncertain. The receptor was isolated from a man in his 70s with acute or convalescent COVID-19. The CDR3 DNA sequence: TGTGCCACCAGCAGGGAGAGTGGGGAGACCCAGTACTTC. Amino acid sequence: CATSRESGETQYF. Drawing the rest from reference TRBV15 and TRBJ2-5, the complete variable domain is DAMVIQNPRYQVTQFGKPVTLSCSQTLNHNVMYWYQQKSSQAPKLLFHYYDKDFNNEADTPDNFQSRRPNTSFCFLDIRSPGLGDTAMYLCATSRESGETQYFGPGTRLLVL.